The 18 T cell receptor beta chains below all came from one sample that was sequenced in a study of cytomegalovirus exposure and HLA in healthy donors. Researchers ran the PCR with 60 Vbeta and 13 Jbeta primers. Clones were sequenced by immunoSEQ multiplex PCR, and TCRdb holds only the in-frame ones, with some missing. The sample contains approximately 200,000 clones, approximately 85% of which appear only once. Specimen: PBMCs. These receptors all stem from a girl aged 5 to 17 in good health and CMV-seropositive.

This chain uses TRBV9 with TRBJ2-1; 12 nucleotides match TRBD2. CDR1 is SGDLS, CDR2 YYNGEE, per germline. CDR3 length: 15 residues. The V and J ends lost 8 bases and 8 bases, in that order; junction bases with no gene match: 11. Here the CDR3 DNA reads TGTGCCAGTTCCTCTAGCGGGGGGGCGCGGGATGAGCAGTTCTTC. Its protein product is CASSSSGGARDEQFF. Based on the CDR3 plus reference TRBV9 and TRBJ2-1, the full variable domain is DSGVTQTPKHLITATGQRVTLRCSPRSGDLSVYWYQQSLDQGLQFLIQYYNGEERAKGNILERFSAQQFPDLHSELNLSSLELGDSALYFCASSSSGGARDEQFFGPGTRLTVL.

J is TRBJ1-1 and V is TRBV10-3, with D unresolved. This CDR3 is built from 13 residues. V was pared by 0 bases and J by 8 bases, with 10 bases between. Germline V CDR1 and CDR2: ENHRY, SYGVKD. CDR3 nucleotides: TGTGCCATCAGTGAGTCACTAACGGGGGAAGCTTTCTTT. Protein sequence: CAISESLTGEAFF.

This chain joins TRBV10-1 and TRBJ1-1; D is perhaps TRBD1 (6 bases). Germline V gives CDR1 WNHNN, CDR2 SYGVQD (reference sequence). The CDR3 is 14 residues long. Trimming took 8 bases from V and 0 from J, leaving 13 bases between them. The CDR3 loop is CASSPTGLNTEAFF. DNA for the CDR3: TGCGCCAGCTCCCCTACAGGGCTGAACACTGAAGCTTTCTTT.

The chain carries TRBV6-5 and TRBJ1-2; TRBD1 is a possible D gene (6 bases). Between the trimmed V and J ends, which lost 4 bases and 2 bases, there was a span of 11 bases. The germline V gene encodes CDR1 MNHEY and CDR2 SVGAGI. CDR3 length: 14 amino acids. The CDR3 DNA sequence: TGTGCCAGCAGTTCCCCGGGGGGCAACTATGGCTACACCTTC. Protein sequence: CASSSPGGNYGYTF.

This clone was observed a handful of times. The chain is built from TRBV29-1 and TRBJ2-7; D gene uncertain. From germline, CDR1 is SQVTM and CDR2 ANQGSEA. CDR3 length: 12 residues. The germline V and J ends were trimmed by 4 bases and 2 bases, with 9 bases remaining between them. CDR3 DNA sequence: TGCAGCGTTGTTCCTAGTGCCTACGAGCAGTACTTC. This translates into CSVVPSAYEQYF.

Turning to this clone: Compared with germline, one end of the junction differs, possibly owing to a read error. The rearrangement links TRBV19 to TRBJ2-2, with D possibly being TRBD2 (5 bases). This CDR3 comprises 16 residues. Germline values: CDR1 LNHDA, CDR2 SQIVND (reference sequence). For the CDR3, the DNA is TGTGCCAGTAGTATACTTGAAGGGTCCGACACCGGGGAGCTATTTTTT. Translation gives CASSILEGSDTGELFF.

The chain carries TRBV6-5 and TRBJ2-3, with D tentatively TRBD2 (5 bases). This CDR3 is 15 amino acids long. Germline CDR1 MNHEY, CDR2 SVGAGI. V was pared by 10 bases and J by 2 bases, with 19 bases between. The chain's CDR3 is CATGSPPGNTDTQYF. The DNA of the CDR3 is TGTGCCACCGGCTCCCCCCCGGGGAACACAGATACGCAGTATTTT.

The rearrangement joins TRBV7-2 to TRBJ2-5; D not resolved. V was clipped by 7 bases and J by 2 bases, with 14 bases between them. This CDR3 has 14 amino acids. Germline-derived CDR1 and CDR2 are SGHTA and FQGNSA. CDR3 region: CASTTATFQETQYF. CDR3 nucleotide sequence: TGTGCCAGCACCACCGCAACATTTCAAGAGACCCAGTACTTC.

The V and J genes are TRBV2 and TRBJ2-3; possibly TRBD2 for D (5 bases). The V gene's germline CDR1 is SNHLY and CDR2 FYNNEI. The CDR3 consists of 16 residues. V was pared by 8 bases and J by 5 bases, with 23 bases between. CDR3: CASRKRLDAGRDTQYF. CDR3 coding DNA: TGTGCCAGCCGAAAGAGACTGGACGCGGGTCGAGATACGCAGTATTTT.

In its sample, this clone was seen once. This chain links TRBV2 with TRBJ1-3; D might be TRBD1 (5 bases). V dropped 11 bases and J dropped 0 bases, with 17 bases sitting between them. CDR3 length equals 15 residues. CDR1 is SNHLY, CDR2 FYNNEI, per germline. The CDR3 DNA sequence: TGTGCCTTAGGGGCTGGCAGCCTCTCTGGAAACACCATATATTTT. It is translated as CALGAGSLSGNTIYF.

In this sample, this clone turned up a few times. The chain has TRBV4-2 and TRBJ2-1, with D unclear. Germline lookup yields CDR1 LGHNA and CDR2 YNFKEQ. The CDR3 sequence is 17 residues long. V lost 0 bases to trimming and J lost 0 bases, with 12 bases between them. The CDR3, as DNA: TGTGCCAGCAGCCAAGATATGCTCGCCAGCTCCTACAATGAGCAGTTCTTC. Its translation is CASSQDMLASSYNEQFF.

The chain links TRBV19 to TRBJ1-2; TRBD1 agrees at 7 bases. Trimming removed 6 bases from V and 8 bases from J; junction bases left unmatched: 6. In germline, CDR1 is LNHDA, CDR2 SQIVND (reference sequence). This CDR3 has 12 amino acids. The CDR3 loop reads CASRGEGGGYTF. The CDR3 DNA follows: TGTGCCAGTAGGGGCGAAGGGGGCGGCTACACCTTC.

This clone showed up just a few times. The CDR3 region has the DNA TGCGCCAGCAGCCAAGAGCGGCACAGGACCTACGAGCAGTACTTC. This sequence encodes CASSQERHRTYEQYF. The chain has TRBV4-3 and TRBJ2-7, with D possibly matching TRBD1 (5 bases). Looked up from germline, CDR1 is LGHNA and CDR2 is YSLEER. The CDR3 sequence is 15 residues long. The V end lost 0 bases, the J end lost 2 bases, and 11 bases lay between the germline ends.

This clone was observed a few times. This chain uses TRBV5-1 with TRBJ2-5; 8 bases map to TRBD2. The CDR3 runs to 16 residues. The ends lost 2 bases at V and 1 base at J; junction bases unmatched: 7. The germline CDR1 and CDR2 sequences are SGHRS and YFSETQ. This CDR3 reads CASSFNPGGVQETQYF. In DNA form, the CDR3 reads TGCGCCAGCAGCTTTAACCCCGGGGGGGTCCAAGAGACCCAGTACTTC.

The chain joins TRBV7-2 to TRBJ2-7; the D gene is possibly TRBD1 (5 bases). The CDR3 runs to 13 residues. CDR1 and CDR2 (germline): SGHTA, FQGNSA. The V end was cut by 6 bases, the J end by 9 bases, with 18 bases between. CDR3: CASSPYRSTRQYF. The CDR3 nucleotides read TGTGCCAGCAGTCCGTACAGGAGTACGAGGCAGTACTTC.

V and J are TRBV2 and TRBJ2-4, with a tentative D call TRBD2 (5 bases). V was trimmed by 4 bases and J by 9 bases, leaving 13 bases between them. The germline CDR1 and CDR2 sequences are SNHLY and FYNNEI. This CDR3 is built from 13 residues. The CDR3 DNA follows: TGTGCCAGCAGTGTTGACGGGGATGTCATTCAGTACTTC. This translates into CASSVDGDVIQYF.

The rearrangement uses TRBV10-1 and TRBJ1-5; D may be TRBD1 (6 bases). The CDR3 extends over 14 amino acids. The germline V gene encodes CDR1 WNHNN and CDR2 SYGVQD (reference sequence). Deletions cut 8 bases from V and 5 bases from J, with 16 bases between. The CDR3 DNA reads TGCGCCAGCCCCGGGAGGGACATTGATCAGCCCCAGCATTTT. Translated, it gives CASPGRDIDQPQHF.

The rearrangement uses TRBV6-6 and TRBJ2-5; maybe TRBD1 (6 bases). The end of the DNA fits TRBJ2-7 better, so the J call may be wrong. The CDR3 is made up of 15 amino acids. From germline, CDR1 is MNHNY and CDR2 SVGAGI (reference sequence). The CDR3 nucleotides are TGTGCCAGCAGACAGGGTAGTGAAAGCTCCTACGAGCAGTACTTC. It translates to CASRQGSESSYEQYF.